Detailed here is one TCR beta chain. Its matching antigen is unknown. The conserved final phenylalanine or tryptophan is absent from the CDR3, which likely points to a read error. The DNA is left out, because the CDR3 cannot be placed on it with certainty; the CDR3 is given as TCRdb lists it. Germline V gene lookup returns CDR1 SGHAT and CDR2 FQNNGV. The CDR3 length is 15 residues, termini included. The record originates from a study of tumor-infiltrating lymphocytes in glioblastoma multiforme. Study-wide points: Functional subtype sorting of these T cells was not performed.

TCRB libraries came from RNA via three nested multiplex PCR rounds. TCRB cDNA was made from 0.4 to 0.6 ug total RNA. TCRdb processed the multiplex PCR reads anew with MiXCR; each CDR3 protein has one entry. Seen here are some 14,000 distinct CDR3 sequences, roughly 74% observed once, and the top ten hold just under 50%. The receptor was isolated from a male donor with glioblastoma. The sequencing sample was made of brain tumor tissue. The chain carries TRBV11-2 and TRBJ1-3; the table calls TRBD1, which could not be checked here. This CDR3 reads CASSAGTPSGNTMYI.